This T cell receptor (beta chain) was found in a study of blood T cell repertoires in COVID-19. In the study overall: The United States, Italy and Spain were the sources of the acute and convalescent COVID-19 samples.

Study processing details: Quantification of nucleated cells was approximated via reference gene primer amplification. Some clones are missing from TCRdb's copy, which holds only in-frame ones; the method was immunoSEQ multiplex PCR. The DNA gave D and trimming, while V, J and clone size come from that table. Seen here are about 280,000 clones, roughly 80% observed once, and the top ten hold about 5%. Exposed enrollees encountered a COVID-19 case at some point within 2 weeks before study entry. V was pared by 1 base and J by 2 bases, with 6 bases of the junction left unmatched. Germline V gene data show CDR1 as LNHNV and CDR2 as YYDKDF (reference sequence). The length of the CDR3 is 17 residues.

The rearrangement uses TRBV15 and TRBJ1-5; 9 nucleotides align to TRBD1. The clonotype originates from a man aged 40-49 years who had been exposed to COVID-19. The specimen was PBMCs or T cells enriched from blood (not recorded which). The CDR3 region is CATSRVRTGVGNQPQHF. For the CDR3, the DNA is TGTGCCACCAGCAGAGTCAGGACAGGGGTCGGCAATCAGCCCCAGCATTTT. Supplemented by reference TRBV15 and TRBJ1-5, the full variable domain reads DAMVIQNPRYQVTQFGKPVTLSCSQTLNHNVMYWYQQKSSQAPKLLFHYYDKDFNNEADTPDNFQSRRPNTSFCFLDIRSPGLGDTAMYLCATSRVRTGVGNQPQHFGDGTRLSIL.